The clone carrying this T cell receptor beta chain was detected only once. Its antigen is as yet unknown. This sample is part of a study of CD8+ T cells in alopecia areata. Study context: Treated patients swallowed 5 to 10 mg of oral tofacitinib twice daily. Treatment with tofacitinib (6 to 18 months) was followed by 6 months off drug.

Study-wide results and caveats: Expanded CD8+ clones among the top 100, and scalp clonality, were significantly decreased by tofacitinib.

CDR1 and CDR2 (germline): SQVTM, ANQGSEA. The CDR3 runs 13 residues. The V end was cut by 6 bases, the J end by 2 bases, with 13 bases between. Documented treatment: oral pan-JAK inhibitor, 5-10 mg twice daily. Obtained from alopecia areata patients were lesional scalp punch biopsies along with peripheral blood. Reverse transcription of extracted RNA yielded cDNA, which provided the sequencing template. Here immunoSEQ multiplex PCR was the method, and the copy in TCRdb shows in-frame clones only, minus some. The data hold about 190,000 clones, with under 80% observed a single time. The chain carries TRBV29-1 and TRBJ1-1; D unresolved. Material: CD4+ T cells sorted from blood, obtained at week 49, from a patient treated with tofacitinib. The source of this sequence is a human donor with alopecia areata. For the CDR3, the DNA is TGCAGCGTCCAGGCGACGGTTAACACTGAAGCTTTCTTT. It translates to CSVQATVNTEAFF. Using reference TRBV29-1 and TRBJ1-1 for the parts outside the CDR3, the full variable domain is SAVISQKPSRDICQRGTSLTIQCQVDSQVTMMFWYRQQPGQSLTLIATANQGSEATYESGFVIDKFPISRPNLTFSTLTVSNMSPEDSSIYLCSVQATVNTEAFFGQGTRLTVV.